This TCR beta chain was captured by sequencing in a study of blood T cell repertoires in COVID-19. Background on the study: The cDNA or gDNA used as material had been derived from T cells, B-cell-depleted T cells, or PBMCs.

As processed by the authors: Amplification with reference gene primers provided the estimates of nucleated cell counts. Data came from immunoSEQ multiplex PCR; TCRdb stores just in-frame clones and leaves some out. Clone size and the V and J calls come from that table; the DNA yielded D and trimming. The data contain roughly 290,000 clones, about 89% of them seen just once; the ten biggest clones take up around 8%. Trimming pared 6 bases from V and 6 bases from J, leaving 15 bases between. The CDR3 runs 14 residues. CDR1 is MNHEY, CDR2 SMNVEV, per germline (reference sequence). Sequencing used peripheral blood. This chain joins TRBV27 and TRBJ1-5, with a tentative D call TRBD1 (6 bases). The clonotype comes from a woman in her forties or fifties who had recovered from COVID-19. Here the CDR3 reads CASSVGAGSQPQHF. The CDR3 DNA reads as TGTGCCAGCAGCGTGGGGGCAGGGAGTCAGCCCCAGCATTTT.